The 10 T cell receptor beta chains below all came from one sample that was sequenced in a study of cytomegalovirus exposure and HLA in healthy donors. Using immunoSEQ multiplex PCR, the repertoire was profiled, and TCRdb retains in-frame clones only, with some absent. Counted here are a few hundred thousand clones, roughly 86% occurring once; the ten biggest clones make up roughly 0.96%. The specimen sequenced was PBMCs. Source of these receptors: a man aged 30-40 years in good health and CMV-seronegative.

This chain joins TRBV5-1 and TRBJ2-7, with 10 bases that match TRBD2. CDR3 length equals 16 residues. V was pared by 0 bases and J by 4 bases, with 7 bases of the junction left unmatched. Germline lookup yields CDR1 SGHRS and CDR2 YFSETQ. The CDR3 bases are TGCGCCAGCAGCTTGGCCAGCGGGGGGGTCTTGTACGAGCAGTACTTC. It translates to CASSLASGGVLYEQYF.

The chain is built from TRBV6-5 and TRBJ2-7, with D possibly being TRBD2 (7 bases). The CDR3 covers 14 residues. With 7 bases removed from V and 3 bases from J, the gap between germline ends came to 16 bases. CDR1 MNHEY and CDR2 SVGAGI come from the germline V gene. CDR3 residues: CASTPPGGRYEQYF. Written as DNA, the CDR3 is TGTGCCAGCACCCCCCCCGGGGGGCGCTACGAGCAGTACTTC.

The rearrangement links TRBV13 to TRBJ2-5; tentatively, D is TRBD2 (5 bases). This CDR3 is 13 amino acids long. V lost 0 bases and J 3 bases, leaving 5 bases between the germline ends. The germline gives CDR1 PRHDT, CDR2 FYEKMQ (reference sequence). CDR3 sequence (DNA): TGTGCCAGCAGCTTAGGCGGGGAAGAGACCCAGTACTTC. Residues: CASSLGGEETQYF.

The chain combines TRBV18 with TRBJ2-3, with a possible D match to TRBD2 (6 bases). The ends were cut back, 3 bases at V and 4 bases at J, with 11 bases in the middle. The CDR3 is 14 amino acids. Germline CDR1 is KGHSH and CDR2 is LQKENI. The chain's CDR3 is CASSPSLASDTQYF. The CDR3 DNA reads as TGTGCCAGCTCACCCTCCCTAGCGTCAGATACGCAGTATTTT.

The table lists this clone with a few counts. This chain connects TRBV7-6 to TRBJ2-2, with D possibly matching TRBD2 (5 bases). V was trimmed by 0 bases and J by 7 bases, leaving 9 bases between them. This CDR3 is 14 amino acids long. Per the germline V gene, CDR1 is SGHVS and CDR2 is FNYEAQ. CDR3 amino acids: CASSLASEGGELFF. The CDR3 DNA sequence: TGTGCCAGCAGCTTAGCTAGCGAGGGCGGGGAGCTGTTTTTT.

This clone has more than one count but fewer than ten. CDR3: CSVGNRESPLHF. The CDR3 coding sequence is TGCAGCGTTGGAAACAGAGAGTCACCCCTCCACTTT. The chain joins TRBV29-1 to TRBJ1-6; D ambiguous. The CDR3 consists of 12 residues. Trimming took 4 bases from V and 10 from J, leaving 11 bases between them. CDR1 and CDR2 from the germline V gene are SQVTM and ANQGSEA.

CDR3 sequence (DNA): TGTGCCTGGAGCGCCTCGGGAGAGACTGAAGCTTTCTTT. It translates to CAWSASGETEAFF. The chain uses TRBV30 and TRBJ1-1, with unresolved D. In germline, CDR1 is GTSNPN, CDR2 SVGIG (reference sequence). This CDR3 contains 13 residues. V lost 3 bases and J lost 5, with 13 bases in between.

The CDR3 loop is CASRRQGDGEKLFF. CDR3 in DNA: TGCGCCAGCAGGAGGCAGGGGGATGGTGAAAAACTGTTTTTT. The genes are TRBV5-1 and TRBJ1-4; 7 bases map to TRBD1. V was pared by 5 bases and J by 7 bases, with 8 bases of the junction left unmatched. Germline CDR1 reads SGHRS; CDR2 reads YFSETQ. The CDR3 extends over 14 amino acids.

The chain employs TRBV7-2 and TRBJ1-1; 8 bases are a match to TRBD1. Losses at the gene ends were 5 bases for V and 0 bases for J; bases not matched to a gene: 11. CDR3 length equals 17 residues. CDR1 is SGHTA and CDR2 is FQGNSA in the germline V gene. Here the CDR3 reads CASSLQGARILNTEAFF. CDR3 nucleotides: TGTGCCAGCAGCCTCCAGGGGGCGAGAATCTTGAACACTGAAGCTTTCTTT.

The table lists this clone with a count of one. The V call is TRBV20-1, the J call TRBJ2-1; D gene unclear. With 2 bases removed from V and 7 bases from J, the gap between germline ends came to 3 bases. Germline lookup yields CDR1 DFQATT and CDR2 SNEGSKA (reference sequence). This CDR3 contains 10 residues. CDR3 sequence (DNA): TGCAGTGCTAGATCAAATGAGCAGTTCTTC. Translation: CSARSNEQFF.